These T cell receptor beta chains were read from a single sample in a study of T cell responses to AZD1222 COVID-19 vaccine. Here immunoSEQ multiplex PCR was the method, and the copy in TCRdb shows in-frame clones only, minus some. Among 100,000 to 150,000 clones listed, about nine tenths were seen once. Sequenced here: peripheral blood, sampled 28 days after the second AZD1222 dose. The receptors stem from an adult who received the AZD1222 COVID-19 vaccine. CDR3s include the opening cysteine and the closing phenylalanine or tryptophan. Each record gives: clone size, D gene, V gene, J gene, CDR3 length, CDR3 DNA, CDR3 protein. A D gene is named only where the DNA matches it firmly. Size is omitted from some rows. Given values are once, few, many or a class for expanded clones.

abundance: .; d_gene: .; v_gene: TRBV5-1; j_gene: TRBJ1-2; len: 15; CDR3nt: TGCGCCAGCAGCTTTGACGGCCCCATTAACTATGGCTACACCTTC; CDR3aa: CASSFDGPINYGYTF
abundance: .; d_gene: .; v_gene: TRBV4-1; j_gene: TRBJ1-6; len: 19; CDR3nt: TGCGCCAGCAGCCAAGATGGGTGGGGGATTACCTCCTATAATTCACCCCTCCACTTT; CDR3aa: CASSQDGWGITSYNSPLHF
abundance: .; d_gene: .; v_gene: TRBV29-1; j_gene: TRBJ1-1; len: 15; CDR3nt: TGCAGCGTCAAAGCCCGAGACCTCCTAATCACTGAAGCTTTCTTT; CDR3aa: CSVKARDLLITEAFF
abundance: .; d_gene: TRBD1; v_gene: TRBV3-1/TRBV3-2; j_gene: TRBJ1-2; len: 16; CDR3nt: TGTGCCAGCAGCCATCGAGGGGGGGACAGGGACTATGGCTACACCTTC; CDR3aa: CASSHRGGDRDYGYTF
abundance: .; d_gene: .; v_gene: TRBV7-2; j_gene: TRBJ1-5; len: 14; CDR3nt: TGTGCCAGCAGCTCGGGGTCCCCAGGGCAGCCCCAGCATTTT; CDR3aa: CASSSGSPGQPQHF
abundance: .; d_gene: .; v_gene: TRBV9; j_gene: TRBJ1-3; len: 16; CDR3nt: TGTGCCAGCAGCGGATCCCATCGGGCGTCTGGAAACACCATATATTTT; CDR3aa: CASSGSHRASGNTIYF
abundance: .; d_gene: TRBD1; v_gene: TRBV27; j_gene: TRBJ1-2; len: 13; CDR3nt: TGTGCCAGCAGCCAACAGGGGAACTATGGCTACACCTTC; CDR3aa: CASSQQGNYGYTF
abundance: .; d_gene: .; v_gene: TRBV7-2; j_gene: TRBJ1-6; len: 11; CDR3nt: TGTGCCAGCAGCTTTGATCGAACCCTCCACTTT; CDR3aa: CASSFDRTLHF
abundance: .; d_gene: TRBD2; v_gene: TRBV11-3; j_gene: TRBJ2-1; len: 15; CDR3nt: TGTGCCAGCAGCGAGGGACTAGCGGAAAACAATGAGCAGTTCTTC; CDR3aa: CASSEGLAENNEQFF
abundance: .; d_gene: .; v_gene: TRBV6-6; j_gene: TRBJ1-3; len: 14; CDR3nt: TGTGCCAGCAGCCCGAGTATAGGTGGAAACACCATATATTTT; CDR3aa: CASSPSIGGNTIYF
abundance: .; d_gene: .; v_gene: TRBV4-2; j_gene: TRBJ2-3; len: 15; CDR3nt: TGTGCCAGCAGCCAAGGTGCGGGGTCCACAGATACGCAGTATTTT; CDR3aa: CASSQGAGSTDTQYF
abundance: .; d_gene: .; v_gene: TRBV23-1; j_gene: TRBJ2-3; len: 14; CDR3nt: TGCGCCGGAAACATGTGGTCTATCACAGATACGCAGTATTTT; CDR3aa: CAGNMWSITDTQYF
abundance: .; d_gene: .; v_gene: TRBV19; j_gene: TRBJ2-1; len: 16; CDR3nt: TGTGCCAGTAGTATTTTTGGGAGGGGGCCTATCAATGAGCAGTTCTTC; CDR3aa: CASSIFGRGPINEQFF
abundance: .; d_gene: .; v_gene: TRBV3-1/TRBV3-2; j_gene: TRBJ1-5; len: 15; CDR3nt: TGTGCCAGCAGCCAAGATTGGCAGGGAAATCAGCCCCAGCATTTT; CDR3aa: CASSQDWQGNQPQHF
abundance: .; d_gene: .; v_gene: TRBV7-3; j_gene: TRBJ2-5; len: 15; CDR3nt: TGTGCCAGCAGCTTAATGGCCGGGGCGGGGGAGACCCAGTACTTC; CDR3aa: CASSLMAGAGETQYF
abundance: .; d_gene: .; v_gene: TRBV28; j_gene: TRBJ1-6; len: 13; CDR3nt: TGTGCCAGCAGTTTAGGGGTGCTTTCACCCCTCCACTTT; CDR3aa: CASSLGVLSPLHF
abundance: .; d_gene: .; v_gene: TRBV30; j_gene: TRBJ1-4; len: 15; CDR3nt: TGTGCCTGGAGGGCAGGGACAAGGGGTAATGAAAAACTGTTTTTT; CDR3aa: CAWRAGTRGNEKLFF
abundance: .; d_gene: TRBD1; v_gene: TRBV19; j_gene: TRBJ2-1; len: 15; CDR3nt: TGTGCCAGTAGTATTCACAGGGGGCCCTACAATGAGCAGTTCTTC; CDR3aa: CASSIHRGPYNEQFF
abundance: .; d_gene: .; v_gene: TRBV21-1; j_gene: TRBJ1-4; len: 11; CDR3nt: TGTGCCAGCAGCAATAGTGAAAAACTGTTTTTT; CDR3aa: CASSNSEKLFF
abundance: once; d_gene: .; v_gene: TRBV6-2/TRBV6-3; j_gene: TRBJ2-7; len: 12; CDR3nt: TGTGCCAGCAGTGCGGCGGGTGGCGAGCAGTACTTC; CDR3aa: CASSAAGGEQYF
abundance: .; d_gene: .; v_gene: TRBV19; j_gene: TRBJ1-1; len: 13; CDR3nt: TGTGCCAGTAGGATGGCAGGGGTCACTGAAGCTTTCTTT; CDR3aa: CASRMAGVTEAFF
abundance: .; d_gene: .; v_gene: TRBV27; j_gene: TRBJ1-2; len: 14; CDR3nt: TGTGCCAGCAGCCCCAGGTCCTTTTTCGATGGCTACACCTTC; CDR3aa: CASSPRSFFDGYTF
abundance: .; d_gene: .; v_gene: TRBV7-8; j_gene: TRBJ2-2; len: 15; CDR3nt: TGTGCCAGCAGCTTAGCGACGACAACCACCGGGGAGCTGTTTTTT; CDR3aa: CASSLATTTTGELFF
abundance: .; d_gene: TRBD2; v_gene: TRBV7-9; j_gene: TRBJ2-3; len: 16; CDR3nt: TGTGCCAGCAGCCCAGGGACTAGCGGGGTCACAGATACGCAGTATTTT; CDR3aa: CASSPGTSGVTDTQYF
abundance: .; d_gene: .; v_gene: TRBV28; j_gene: TRBJ1-6; len: 14; CDR3nt: TGTGCCAGCAGTCCACCCTCCTATAATTCACCCCTCCACTTT; CDR3aa: CASSPPSYNSPLHF
abundance: .; d_gene: .; v_gene: TRBV7-8; j_gene: TRBJ2-1; len: 12; CDR3nt: TGTGCCAGCAGCCCACTAGTCGGTGAGCAGTTCTTC; CDR3aa: CASSPLVGEQFF
abundance: .; d_gene: .; v_gene: TRBV15; j_gene: TRBJ2-7; len: 12; CDR3nt: TGTGCCACCAGCTGGGGGTTCTACGAGCAGTACTTC; CDR3aa: CATSWGFYEQYF
abundance: .; d_gene: .; v_gene: TRBV5-1; j_gene: TRBJ1-2; len: 15; CDR3nt: TGCGCCAGCAGCCCGGGCGGGGATGGCCCCTATGGCTACACCTTC; CDR3aa: CASSPGGDGPYGYTF
abundance: few; d_gene: .; v_gene: TRBV6-1; j_gene: TRBJ2-7; len: 12; CDR3nt: TGTGCCAGCAGTGACAGGGGCTACGAGCAGTACTTC; CDR3aa: CASSDRGYEQYF
abundance: once; d_gene: TRBD2; v_gene: TRBV11-3; j_gene: TRBJ2-3; len: 18; CDR3nt: TGTGCCAGCAGCTTATTGAGACTAGCGGGGGGTCTCTCAGATACGCAGTATTTT; CDR3aa: CASSLLRLAGGLSDTQYF
abundance: once; d_gene: TRBD1; v_gene: TRBV19; j_gene: TRBJ1-5; len: 14; CDR3nt: TGTGCCAGTAGTTTCCGACAGGGTGCTCAGCCCCAGCATTTT; CDR3aa: CASSFRQGAQPQHF
abundance: .; d_gene: TRBD1; v_gene: TRBV6-5; j_gene: TRBJ1-1; len: 13; CDR3nt: TGTGCCAGCAGCTTCGGACAGGGCACTGAAGCTTTCTTT; CDR3aa: CASSFGQGTEAFF
abundance: .; d_gene: .; v_gene: TRBV3-1/TRBV3-2; j_gene: TRBJ1-1; len: 12; CDR3nt: TGTGCCAGCAGCCAAGGAGGGTTGGGAGCTTTCTTT; CDR3aa: CASSQGGLGAFF
abundance: .; d_gene: TRBD1; v_gene: TRBV11-2; j_gene: TRBJ1-4; len: 15; CDR3nt: TGTGCCAGCAGCGCACGGACAGGATCTAATGAAAAACTGTTTTTT; CDR3aa: CASSARTGSNEKLFF
abundance: .; d_gene: .; v_gene: TRBV19; j_gene: TRBJ1-1; len: 14; CDR3nt: TGTGCCAGTAGTATTGATTGGCAGAGCCCCGAAGCTTTCTTT; CDR3aa: CASSIDWQSPEAFF
abundance: .; d_gene: .; v_gene: TRBV3-1/TRBV3-2; j_gene: TRBJ1-1; len: 14; CDR3nt: TGTGCCAGCAGCCACAATAAGATGAACACTGAAGCTTTCTTT; CDR3aa: CASSHNKMNTEAFF
abundance: .; d_gene: .; v_gene: TRBV3-1/TRBV3-2; j_gene: TRBJ2-1; len: 15; CDR3nt: TGTGCCACGGTCCTCGCGGGGAAAGGGCCGGGTGAGCAGTTCTTC; CDR3aa: CATVLAGKGPGEQFF
abundance: .; d_gene: .; v_gene: TRBV5-1; j_gene: TRBJ2-5; len: 14; CDR3nt: TGCGCCAGCAGTCCCTTTCTAGGCCAAGAGACCCAGTACTTC; CDR3aa: CASSPFLGQETQYF
abundance: .; d_gene: TRBD2; v_gene: TRBV7-3; j_gene: TRBJ2-5; len: 16; CDR3nt: TGTGCCAGCAGCCCCATTGGAGGGGCGGGAGGGGAGACCCAGTACTTC; CDR3aa: CASSPIGGAGGETQYF
abundance: .; d_gene: .; v_gene: TRBV5-1; j_gene: TRBJ2-5; len: 13; CDR3nt: TGCGCCAGCAGCTTGGAACAGCTCGAGACCCAGTACTTC; CDR3aa: CASSLEQLETQYF
abundance: .; d_gene: .; v_gene: TRBV7-9; j_gene: TRBJ2-7; len: 12; CDR3nt: TGTGCCAGCAGCTTAGCGTTGTACGAGCAGTACTTC; CDR3aa: CASSLALYEQYF
abundance: .; d_gene: TRBD2; v_gene: TRBV28; j_gene: TRBJ2-5; len: 16; CDR3nt: TGTGCCAGCAGTAAGCCCCTAGCGGGGGGCCTGGAGACCCAGTACTTC; CDR3aa: CASSKPLAGGLETQYF